This section outlines one T cell receptor (beta chain) sequence together with its context. This clone's antigen is unknown. The record has no base qualities; no much larger clone is one base away. The data were obtained in a study of sequential checkpoint blockade in melanoma (dated by TCRdb to the late 2010s). Regarding the research as a whole: Using 1:1 randomization, the trial assigned patients either to first-line nivolumab followed by ipilimumab (arm A) or to ipilimumab followed by nivolumab (arm B). Maintenance nivolumab came after each of the two trial sequences. Broad study findings and their caveats: Validation of the response-prediction model combining TCR metrics and mutation burden is needed in larger, independent patient cohorts.

Reading the label with the study, this specimen's treatment or condition is: randomized to nivolumab then ipilimumab (arm A) or the reverse (arm B). Prior DNA-damaging chemotherapy had not been received by any trial patient. Live CD3+CD8+ cells negative for CD19 and CD56 were sorted from thawed PBMCs on a FACS Aria II flow cytometer. The samples were obtained from melanoma patients enrolled in CheckMate 064, an open-label, randomized phase II trial testing sequential checkpoint blockade. Peripheral blood mononuclear cells were obtained through leukapheresis, purified using Ficoll-Paque, and frozen in human serum containing about 9.3% DMSO. Immediately after sorting, the purity of the sorted blood CD3+CD8+ cells was confirmed to be >98%, and DNA was then extracted. TCRbeta CDR3 regions were immunosequenced from genomic DNA with the immunoSEQ Assay. Before high-throughput sequencing, the genomic DNA was amplified using bias-controlled multiplex PCR. The original pipeline was this. To quantify the absolute abundance of each unique TCRbeta CDR3 region, the sequences were collapsed and filtered. Clonality, defined as 1 minus Pielou's evenness, was calculated using only productive rearrangements. A previously published method was used to identify clones whose frequencies were significantly greater in on-treatment samples than in baseline samples. TCRdb took this table from immuneACCESS and kept in-frame rearrangements with V and J called. Such tables lack part of the clones; where checked against another copy, unresolved V genes explain under half of the gap, and the rest is unexplained. V and J calls plus clone size are reproduced from that table; the DNA served to infer D and trimming. Recorded for this sample are 10,000 to 15,000 clones; less than 70% of them occurred a single time. The ten largest clones take up 22% of the sample.

The input for sequencing was CD8+ T cells sorted from blood (inferred from file names), taken from a patient given nivolumab and ipilimumab in sequence. This clonotype was obtained from a human donor with melanoma.

The CDR3 reads as follows: CASSLVPPGQGGWNSPLHF. At the DNA level, the sequence is TGTGCCAGCAGCTTAGTTCCCCCGGGACAGGGCGGGTGGAATTCACCCCTCCACTTT. Recombination joined TRBV7-2 with TRBJ1-6; the central 9 bases match TRBD1. CDR3 length: 19 amino acids, cysteine to phenylalanine. CDR3 DNA only is kept here, 57 bases in frame from base 1. V is trimmed back by 1 base and J by 7 bases, and the junction contains 14 bases that no gene match accounts for. CDR1 and CDR2, looked up from the germline V gene, are SGHTA and FQGNSA.